Detailed here is one T cell receptor (beta chain). Its antigen is currently not known. Base qualities were left out, and no much larger clone turns up one base away. The sample originates from a study of T cell repertoires in cytomegalovirus infection (dated by TCRdb to between 2019 and 2020). Study-level background: The peptide stimulations were aimed at well-studied HLA-B-restricted epitopes as well as recently identified HLA-C-restricted CMV epitopes, whose presentation resists viral immunomodulation. Donor HLA type was relevant to the analysis, because carriage of CMV infection together with the matching HLA type was indicated by public TCR beta signatures. Study-wide conclusions, independent of this receptor: In both this cohort and an independent roughly 360-donor cohort, the cumulative frequency of public TCR beta family members distinguished carriers of CMV infection plus the relevant HLA type. The ex vivo response was dominated by HLA-C-restricted CMV-specific TCR beta clonotypes, which also provided the single most frequent clonotype in two of eight donors.

The data were produced on an Illumina HiSeq 1500. TCRdb passed the public sequencing reads through fastp at Q25 and MiXCR, retaining productive beta sequences. Each CDR3 protein gets just one entry, which takes the most common genes and DNA from the rows behind it. This sample lists about 220,000 distinct CDR3 sequences; around two fifths were detected once. 55% to 60% of the sample rests with the top ten. According to the study, the label for this sample's treatment or condition signals: in vitro stimulation with specific CMV peptide epitopes to enrich CMV-specific T cells. From the cysteine through the phenylalanine, the CDR3 covers 15 amino acids. The kept DNA is CDR3 alone, 45 bases in frame from the first base. From the germline V gene, CDR1 is MNHEY and CDR2 is SVGEGT. Germline trimming: 2 bases from V, 2 bases from J; junction bases outside gene matches: 2.

This TCR came from a human donor in good health (CMV status not recorded). Some clones in this sample may be carry-over from other donors' samples. The rearrangement combines TRBV6-2 or TRBV6-3 with TRBJ2-1; 8 nucleotides in the junction match TRBD2. This sample comprised CD8+ T cells from cultured PBMCs, obtained from culture after CMV antigen stimulation. The nucleotide sequence reads TGTGCCAGCAGTTACCGGACTAGCCCCTACAATGAGCAGTTCTTC. It specifies CASSYRTSPYNEQFF.